At least ten counts were recorded for the clone carrying this T cell receptor (beta chain). Its target is unknown. Unsorted whole blood yielded the blood RNA, and germline DNA was also extracted. From 500 ng of total RNA, TCR beta-specific cDNA was reverse-transcribed using a constant-region primer. TCR beta libraries came from three nested multiplex PCR rounds using slightly modified ARM-PCR. Both of the initial two PCR rounds ran for nine to ten cycles and employed TRBV1-TRBV30 forward primers alongside a C-beta reverse primer. In TCRdb, the multiplex PCR reads were re-called with MiXCR into one record per CDR3 protein. The sample holds about 320,000 distinct CDR3 sequences; about 60% are singletons and the top ten take around 9.5%. This sample is drawn from a study of tumor-infiltrating lymphocytes in primary liver carcinoma. Looking at the study overall: Through surgical resection, the patients' primary liver carcinoma was treated. The study enrolled male and female patients aged 30 to 69 years.

Overall study findings and caveats: CD8+ and CD4+ repertoires went uncompared, the samples being bulk unsorted.

V lost 1 base to trimming and J lost 5 bases, with 15 bases between them. CDR3 size: 16 residues. The germline V gene encodes CDR1 LGHNA and CDR2 YNFKEQ. The sequence was obtained from a middle-aged man with primary liver carcinoma and hepatitis B virus infection. The rearrangement links TRBV4-2 to TRBJ2-1; either TRBD1 or TRBD2 may fit D (5 bases each). Sequenced material: peripheral blood. DNA for the CDR3: TGTGCCAGCAGCCAAGGTGGGAGCAGGGCGGACAATGAGCAGTTCTTC. It codes for CASSQGGSRADNEQFF.